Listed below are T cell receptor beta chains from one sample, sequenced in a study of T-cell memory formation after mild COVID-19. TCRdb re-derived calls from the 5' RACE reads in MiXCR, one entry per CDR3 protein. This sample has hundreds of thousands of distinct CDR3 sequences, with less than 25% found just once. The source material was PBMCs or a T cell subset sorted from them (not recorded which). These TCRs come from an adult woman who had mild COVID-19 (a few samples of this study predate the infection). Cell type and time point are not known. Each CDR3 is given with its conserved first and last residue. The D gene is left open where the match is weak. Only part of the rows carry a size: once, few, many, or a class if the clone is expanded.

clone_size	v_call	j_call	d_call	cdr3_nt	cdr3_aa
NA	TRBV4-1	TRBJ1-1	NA	TGCGCCAGCAGTCCCCCGGGGAAGAGAACTGAAGCTTTCTTT	CASSPPGKRTEAFF
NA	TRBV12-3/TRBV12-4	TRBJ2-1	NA	TGTGCCAGCAGTTCTTTTTCCAATGAGCAGTTCTTC	CASSSFSNEQFF
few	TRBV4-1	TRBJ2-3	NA	TGCGCCAGCAGCCAGTCATTGGGGCCCACAGATACGCAGTATTTT	CASSQSLGPTDTQYF
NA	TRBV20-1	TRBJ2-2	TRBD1	TGCAGTGCTGGACAGGGGTTTTCGAACACCGGGGAGCTGTTTTTT	CSAGQGFSNTGELFF
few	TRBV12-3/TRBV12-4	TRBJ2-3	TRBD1	TGTGCCAGCAGCGGACAGGGGACCTCTAGCACAGATACGCAGTATTTT	CASSGQGTSSTDTQYF
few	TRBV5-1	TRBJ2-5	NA	TGCGCCAGCAGCTTGGACGTCGGCCAAGAGACCCAGTACTTC	CASSLDVGQETQYF
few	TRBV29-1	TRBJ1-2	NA	TGCAGCGCCCGATGGGGACATGGCTACACCTTC	CSARWGHGYTF
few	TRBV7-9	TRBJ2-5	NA	TGTGCCAGCAGCTCAAAGGGGTTAGGGGAGACCCAGTACTTC	CASSSKGLGETQYF
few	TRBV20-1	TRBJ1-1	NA	TGCAGTGCTAGGTTTATGGGCACTGAAGCTTTCTTT	CSARFMGTEAFF
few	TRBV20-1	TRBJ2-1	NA	TGCAGGGCGGGGACCGCCTACAATGAGCAGTTCTTC	CRAGTAYNEQFF
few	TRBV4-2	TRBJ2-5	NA	TGTGCCAGCAGCCAACCAGGGTGGGGAGAGACCCAGTACTTC	CASSQPGWGETQYF
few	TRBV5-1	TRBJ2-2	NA	TGCGCCGGGCGGCGGGCTCTTAACACCGGGGAGCTGTTTTTT	CAGRRALNTGELFF
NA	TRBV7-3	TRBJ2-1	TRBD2	TGTGCCAGCAGCTCCGGACTAGACTCCTACAATGAGCAGTTCTTC	CASSSGLDSYNEQFF
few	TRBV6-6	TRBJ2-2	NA	TGTGCCAGCAGCATAACGACACAGGGTCCCGGGGAGCTGTTTTTT	CASSITTQGPGELFF
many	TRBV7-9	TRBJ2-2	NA	TGTGCCAGCAGAGACAACGCGAACACCGGGGAGCTGTTTTTT	CASRDNANTGELFF
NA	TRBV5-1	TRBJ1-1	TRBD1	TGCGCCAGCAGCCCGGGGACAGGGAGTAAAGCTTTCTTT	CASSPGTGSKAFF
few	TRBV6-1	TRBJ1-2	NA	TGTGCCAGCAGTGAACGGGGGGACTATGGCTACACCTTC	CASSERGDYGYTF
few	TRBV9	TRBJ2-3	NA	TGTGCCAGCGGCGAAGGGGGACCTCAACATACGCAGTATTTT	CASGEGGPQHTQYF
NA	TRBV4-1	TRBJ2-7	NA	TGCGCCAGCAGCCAAGGGACCCCGGGGGACTACGAGCAGTACTTC	CASSQGTPGDYEQYF
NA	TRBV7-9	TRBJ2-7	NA	TGTGCCAGCAGCCCCATGGAGGGGGTCTACGAGCAGTACTTC	CASSPMEGVYEQYF
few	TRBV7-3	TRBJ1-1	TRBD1	TGTGCCAGCAGCACGGACAGGCCGAACACTGAAGCTTTCTTT	CASSTDRPNTEAFF
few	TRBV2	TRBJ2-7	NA	TGTGCCAGCAGTGAAGGGCCCCAGGGATGGCAGTACTTC	CASSEGPQGWQYF
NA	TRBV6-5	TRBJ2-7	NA	TGTGCCAGCAGTTACTCGACAGGGAGGTACGTCCACGAGCAGTACTTC	CASSYSTGRYVHEQYF
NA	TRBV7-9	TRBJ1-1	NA	TGTGCCAGCAGGGGATACATGAACACTGAAGCTTTCTTT	CASRGYMNTEAFF
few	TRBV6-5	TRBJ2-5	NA	TGTGCCAGCAGTTACTCGTTGGGTCGCCAAGAGACCCAGTACTTC	CASSYSLGRQETQYF
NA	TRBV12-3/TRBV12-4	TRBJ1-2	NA	TGTGCCAGCAGTTTGAAGGTTGGGGTTGGCTACACCTTC	CASSLKVGVGYTF
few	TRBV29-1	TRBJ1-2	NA	TGCAGCGGTCGGGGGTCTAGTGGCTACACCTTC	CSGRGSSGYTF
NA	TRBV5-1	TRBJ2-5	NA	TGCGCCAGCAGCCGATTGGGGGGGCCCCAAGAGACCCAGTACTTC	CASSRLGGPQETQYF
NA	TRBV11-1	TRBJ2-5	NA	TGTGCCAGCAGCAACCAAAAAGAGACCCAGTACTTC	CASSNQKETQYF
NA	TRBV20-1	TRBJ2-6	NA	TGCAGTGCTAGCCCGGACGGGGCTGGGGCCAACGTCCTGACTTTC	CSASPDGAGANVLTF
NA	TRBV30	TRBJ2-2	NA	TGTGCCTGGAGTGACGGTGGCGGGGAGCTGTTTTTT	CAWSDGGGELFF
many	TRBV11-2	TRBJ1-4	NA	TGTGCCAGCAGTTCCAACAGGGTTGTACGGGAAAAACTGTTTTTT	CASSSNRVVREKLFF
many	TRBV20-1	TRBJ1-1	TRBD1	TGCAGTGCTGCCGGGACAGGGGTATTAGGGAACACTGAAGCTTTCTTT	CSAAGTGVLGNTEAFF
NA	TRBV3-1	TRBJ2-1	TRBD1	TGTGCCAGCAGCCAAGGGGCCGGACAGGGCCGCGGAGGTAGTGAGCAGTTCTTC	CASSQGAGQGRGGSEQFF
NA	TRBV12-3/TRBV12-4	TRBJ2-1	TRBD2	TGTGCCAGCAACACCGGGACTAGCGGGAGCTCCTACAATGAGCAGTTCTTC	CASNTGTSGSSYNEQFF
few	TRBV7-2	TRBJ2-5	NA	TGTGCCAGCAGCTTAGAACTACAAGAGACCCAGTACTTC	CASSLELQETQYF
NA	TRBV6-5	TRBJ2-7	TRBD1	TGTGCCAGCAACCCTCGACAGGGGACCTACGAGCAGTACTTC	CASNPRQGTYEQYF
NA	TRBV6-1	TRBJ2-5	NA	TGTGCCAGCACGTGGGAGACCCAGTACTTC	CASTWETQYF
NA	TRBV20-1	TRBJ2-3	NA	TGCAGTGCCAGCAGGGGCCCAGATACGCAGTATTTT	CSASRGPDTQYF
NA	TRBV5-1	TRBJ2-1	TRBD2	TGCGCCAGCAGCTCAATTCCCTGGGTAGCGGGGGGGAATGAGCAGTTCTTC	CASSSIPWVAGGNEQFF
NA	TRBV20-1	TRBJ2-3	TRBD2	TGCAGGGCATCTAGCGGTGGCTACACAGATACGCAGTATTTT	CRASSGGYTDTQYF
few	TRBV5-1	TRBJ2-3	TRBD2	TGCGCCAGCAGCTTGACTGGCGGGGGGAGCACAGATACGCAGTATTTT	CASSLTGGGSTDTQYF
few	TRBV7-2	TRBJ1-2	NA	TGTGCCAGCAGCTTGGGACGGACCGACTTATATGGCTACACCTTC	CASSLGRTDLYGYTF
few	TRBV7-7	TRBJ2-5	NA	TGTGCCAGCAGCTCCAGGGGAGTGGGGGAGACCCAGTACTTC	CASSSRGVGETQYF
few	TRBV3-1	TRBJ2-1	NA	TGTGCCAGCAGCCACCCGAGATACAATGAGCAGTTCTTC	CASSHPRYNEQFF
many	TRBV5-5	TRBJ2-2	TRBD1	TGTGCCAGCAGCATCCGGGACAGCCTCACCGGGGAGCTGTTTTTT	CASSIRDSLTGELFF
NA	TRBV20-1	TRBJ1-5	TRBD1	TGCAGTGCAAGGAAACCCGGGACAGGGAGTATAATTCAGCCCCAGCATTTT	CSARKPGTGSIIQPQHF
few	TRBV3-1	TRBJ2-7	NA	TGTGCCAGCAGCCAAAGCCGGAACTACGAGCAGTACTTC	CASSQSRNYEQYF
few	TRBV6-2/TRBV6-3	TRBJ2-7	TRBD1	TGTGCCAGCAGTTTTGGCGGGACAGGGAGCGAGCAGTACTTC	CASSFGGTGSEQYF
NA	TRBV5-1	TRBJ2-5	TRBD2	TGCGCCAGCAGCTTGGGTCCTAGCGGGGAATTGGAGACCCAGTACTTC	CASSLGPSGELETQYF
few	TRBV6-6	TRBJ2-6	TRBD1	TGTGCCACCAGGACAGGGAAAAGCTCTGGGGCCAACGTCCTGACTTTC	CATRTGKSSGANVLTF
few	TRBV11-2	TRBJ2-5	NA	TGTGCCAGCAGCTTATACGGGGCAGACCAAGAGACCCAGTACTTC	CASSLYGADQETQYF
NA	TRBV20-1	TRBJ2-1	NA	TGCAGTGCTAGAGATCCCTCGGGGGGCGATGAGCAGTTCTTC	CSARDPSGGDEQFF
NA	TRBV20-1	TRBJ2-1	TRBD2	TGCAGTGCTAGAGATGTGGGAGCGGGGGCGAACAATGAGCAGTTCTTC	CSARDVGAGANNEQFF
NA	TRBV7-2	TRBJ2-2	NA	TGTGCCAGCAGCTCCTCCGGACTACTTAAGACCGGGGAGCTGTTTTTT	CASSSSGLLKTGELFF